These 31 T cell receptor beta chains share one sample of origin, sequenced in a study of regulatory T cells in long-lasting Graves disease. Combining iRepertoire HTBI primers with Arm-PCR of CDR3 regions, the authors built TCR beta libraries. Using its own MiXCR run on the multiplex PCR reads, TCRdb lists one record per CDR3 protein. The sample lists around 250,000 distinct CDR3 sequences, 20% occurring once. Time point meaning: newly diagnosed GD, antithyroid drugs for less than 3 months. Extracted PBMC RNA gave rise to the TCR library. This specimen consisted of peripheral blood mononuclear cells (PBMCs), obtained at new diagnosis, from a patient treated with antithyroid drugs. These receptors came from a female donor with Graves disease.

This clonotype came up once. This may come from a read error, since a much larger clone is one base off. The V gene is TRBV3-2, the J gene TRBJ2-7. TRBV3-2 is given as a pseudogene. The CDR3 totals 14 residues. The CDR3 sequence is CASSEENFSGEQYF. The CDR3 coding sequence is TGTGCCAGCAGCGAAGAAAACTTTTCGGGGGAGCAGTACTTC.

CDR3 nucleotides: TGCAGTGCGAATAATAGGGGGCTCGGTCAGCCCCAGCATTTT. Translated, it gives CSANNRGLGQPQHF. The gene calls are TRBV20-1 and TRBJ1-5; 7 bases are a match to TRBD1. Germline CDR1 and CDR2: DFQATT and SNEGSKA (reference sequence). The trim removed 6 bases at V and 6 bases at J, leaving 11 bases unmatched. CDR3 length equals 14 residues.

As to this clonotype: This may stem from a read error, because a much larger clone lies one nucleotide away. The chain couples TRBV12-3 or TRBV12-4 to TRBJ2-7; a possible D gene is TRBD2 (6 bases). The length of the CDR3 is 13 residues. CDR3 in amino acids: CASRGRFNGERYF. In nucleotides, the CDR3 is TGTGCCAGCCGAGGGAGGTTCAATGGGGAGCGGTACTTC.

V usage is TRBV6-2 or TRBV6-3 and J usage is TRBJ1-1; TRBD1 is a possible D gene (6 bases). CDR3 size: 14 residues. V shed 0 bases and J shed 4 bases, with 9 bases lying between them. Germline V gives CDR1 MNHEY, CDR2 SVGEGT. CDR3 loop: CASSYSGTPTEAFF. DNA for the CDR3: TGTGCCAGCAGTTACTCCGGGACACCCACTGAAGCTTTCTTT.

About this clonotype itself: Given a far larger clone just one base away, this is likely a sequencing read error. CDR3 sequence: CASSLRADRAYEQYF. The CDR3 nucleotides read TGTGCCAGCAGCTTGAGGGCGGACAGGGCCTACGAGCAGTACTTC. The chain uses TRBV2 and TRBJ2-7, with 8 bases matching TRBD1. This CDR3 spans 15 amino acids. CDR1 SNHLY and CDR2 FYNNEI come from the germline V gene. V lost 6 bases and J lost 2; bases outside the gene matches: 9.

This clonotype came up many times. The V gene is TRBV9, the J gene TRBJ2-1, with 8 positions matching TRBD2. Germline V CDR1 and CDR2: SGDLS, YYNGEE. The length of the CDR3 is 14 residues. J lost 7 bases, V lost 1 base, and 4 bases had no gene match. CDR3 amino acids: CASSVLAGANEQFF. The CDR3 bases are TGTGCCAGCAGCGTACTAGCGGGTGCAAATGAGCAGTTCTTC. The entire variable domain, with the rest obtained from reference TRBV9 and TRBJ2-1, is as follows: DSGVTQTPKHLITATGQRVTLRCSPRSGDLSVYWYQQSLDQGLQFLIQYYNGEERAKGNILERFSAQQFPDLHSELNLSSLELGDSALYFCASSVLAGANEQFFGPGTRLTVL.

This clonotype was recorded many times. The genes are TRBV12-3 or TRBV12-4 and TRBJ2-6, with D perhaps being TRBD1 or TRBD2 (7 bases each). The germline V and J ends were trimmed by 3 bases and 5 bases, with 14 bases remaining between them. The CDR3 has 16 residues. This CDR3 reads CASSLAGGVRANVLTF. In DNA form, the CDR3 reads TGTGCCAGCAGTTTGGCAGGGGGGGTTAGGGCCAACGTCCTGACTTTC.

This clonotype was observed many times. The chain has TRBV9 and TRBJ2-7, with D tentatively TRBD2 (5 bases). The CDR3 has 16 amino acids. Germline V lookup: CDR1 SGDLS, CDR2 YYNGEE. V lost 0 bases and J lost 2, with 15 bases in between. CDR3 loop: CASSVGFAGKPYEQYF. The CDR3 coding sequence is TGTGCCAGCAGCGTAGGTTTCGCGGGCAAACCCTACGAGCAGTACTTC.

The chain links TRBV6-1 to TRBJ1-2; the D is unclear. Trimming removed 6 bases at V and 4 bases at J, with 12 bases between. The germline V gene has CDR1 MNHNS and CDR2 SASEGT. CDR3 length equals 13 residues. The CDR3 here is CASRPYSFYGYTF. The CDR3 DNA reads TGTGCCAGCAGACCCTACAGCTTCTATGGCTACACCTTC.

V and J are TRBV29-1 and TRBJ2-7, with D perhaps being TRBD1 or TRBD2 (6 bases each). CDR1 is SQVTM and CDR2 is ANQGSEA in the germline V gene. The CDR3 is made up of 13 amino acids. V lost 1 base, J lost 4 bases, and 11 bases lay in between. In DNA, the CDR3 is TGCAGCGTTGAAGGCCGGGGGCGGTACGAGCAGTACTTC. Its translation: CSVEGRGRYEQYF.

This clonotype was recorded at least ten times. The rearrangement uses TRBV20-1 and TRBJ2-3, with D tentatively TRBD1 (6 bases). Germline V gene lookup returns CDR1 DFQATT and CDR2 SNEGSKA (reference sequence). V was shortened by 6 bases and J by 2 bases, with 15 bases between the two germline ends. This CDR3 contains 14 residues. CDR3 region: CSAETGRDTDTQYF. CDR3 in DNA: TGCAGTGCGGAGACAGGTCGGGACACAGATACGCAGTATTTT.

The rearrangement joins TRBV28 to TRBJ1-5; the D gene is possibly TRBD1 (6 bases). The CDR3 loop spans 11 amino acids. Germline CDR1 is MDHEN and CDR2 is SYDVKM. V lost 11 bases, J lost 6 bases, and 11 bases lay in between. For the CDR3, the DNA is TGTGCCTCCAGAGGGGGTCAGCCCCAGCATTTT. Translation: CASRGGQPQHF. The full variable domain, with the rest looked up from reference TRBV28 and TRBJ1-5, is DVKVTQSSRYLVKRTGEKVFLECVQDMDHENMFWYRQDPGLGLRLIYFSYDVKMKEKGDIPEGYSVSREKKERFSLILESASTNQTSMYLCASRGGQPQHFGDGTRLSIL.

This clonotype was recorded only once. V is TRBV27 and J is TRBJ1-5, with D possibly TRBD1 on 6 matching bases. Per the germline V gene, CDR1 is MNHEY and CDR2 is SMNVEV (reference sequence). CDR3 size: 15 residues. Between the trimmed V and J ends, which lost 7 bases and 1 base, there was a span of 14 bases. The DNA of the CDR3 is TGTGCCAGCAAGGTTTACAGGGCCAGCAATCAGCCCCAGCATTTT. Protein sequence: CASKVYRASNQPQHF.

This clonotype was found many times. The gene calls are TRBV18 and TRBJ1-2; perhaps TRBD1 as D (5 bases). The V gene's germline CDR1 is KGHSH and CDR2 LQKENI. V lost 6 bases and J 3 bases, leaving 17 bases between the germline ends. This CDR3 contains 15 residues. The CDR3, as DNA: TGTGCCAGCTCTTCGGGGGGGGAAGAAGACTATGGCTACACCTTC. Encoded protein: CASSSGGEEDYGYTF.

To note about this clonotype: Relative to the germline gene, one junction end is altered; a read error may explain this. The V and J genes are TRBV28 and TRBJ1-1; no firm D call. The germline gives CDR1 MDHEN, CDR2 SYDVKM. This CDR3 has 16 amino acids. The CDR3 loop is CASRGSETGRNTDAFF. CDR3 DNA: TGTGCCAGCAGGGGTTCAGAGACGGGGAGGAACACTGATGCTTTCTTT.

This clonotype was seen many times. J is TRBJ2-1 and V is TRBV6-2 or TRBV6-3; D is perhaps TRBD2 (6 bases). CDR3 length: 17 amino acids. The V and J ends lost 3 bases and 7 bases respectively, with 22 bases between them. The germline V gene has CDR1 MNHEY and CDR2 SVGEGT. CDR3 amino acids: CASSYSFGTPKGNEQFF. CDR3 sequence (DNA): TGTGCCAGCAGTTATTCCTTCGGGACTCCAAAGGGGAATGAGCAGTTCTTC.

J is TRBJ2-1 and V is TRBV5-1; 11 bases map to TRBD2. Germline CDR1 and CDR2: SGHRS and YFSETQ. This CDR3 spans 17 amino acids. J was trimmed by 3 bases and V by 1 base; bases with no gene match: 6. CDR3 sequence: CASSLMLAGGVYNEQFF. The CDR3 nucleotides read TGCGCCAGCAGCTTGATGTTAGCGGGAGGGGTCTACAATGAGCAGTTCTTC. The full variable domain, its missing parts supplied by reference TRBV5-1 and TRBJ2-1, is KAGVTQTPRYLIKTRGQQVTLSCSPISGHRSVSWYQQTPGQGLQFLFEYFSETQRNKGNFPGRFSGRQFSNSRSEMNVSTLELGDSALYLCASSLMLAGGVYNEQFFGPGTRLTVL.

This clonotype was seen repeatedly, ten times or more. V and J are TRBV6-2 or TRBV6-3 and TRBJ2-5; the D gene could be TRBD1 or TRBD2 (5 bases each). There are 14 residues in the CDR3. V was pared by 5 bases and J by 5 bases, with 15 bases between. Germline V CDR1 and CDR2: MNHEY, SVGEGT. CDR3 in amino acids: CASSHRDAWETQYF. DNA for the CDR3: TGTGCCAGCAGTCATCGGGACGCCTGGGAGACCCAGTACTTC.

This clonotype was seen at least ten times. The chain carries TRBV7-9 and TRBJ2-5, with D possibly being TRBD2 (5 bases). V lost 5 bases, J lost 2 bases, and 12 bases lay in between. Germline CDR1 SEHNR, CDR2 FQNEAQ (reference sequence). This CDR3 has 14 amino acids. The CDR3 DNA sequence: TGTGCCAGCAGCCCGCTAGAGCGGCAAGAGACCCAGTACTTC. As protein: CASSPLERQETQYF.

This clonotype has at least ten counts. V gene TRBV20-1 combines with J gene TRBJ2-2; the match to TRBD2 covers 7 bases. J was trimmed by 8 bases and V by 0 bases; bases with no gene match: 6. The CDR3 totals 14 residues. The V gene's germline CDR1 is DFQATT and CDR2 SNEGSKA (reference sequence). The CDR3 DNA sequence: TGCAGTGCTAGAGAAGGGAGGGTCCCTGGGGAGCTGTTTTTT. It yields the protein CSAREGRVPGELFF.

This clonotype has more than one count but fewer than ten. Compared with germline, one end of the junction differs, possibly owing to a read error. The CDR3 protein is CASSDSGAVTYGYTF. The CDR3 nucleotides are TGTGCCAGCAGTGACTCCGGGGCAGTCACCTATGGCTACACCTTC. The V call is TRBV6-2 or TRBV6-3, the J call TRBJ1-2; weak D call: TRBD1 (5 bases). The CDR3 has 15 residues. Germline V lookup: CDR1 MNHEY, CDR2 SVGEGT.

This clonotype was seen repeatedly, ten times or more. For the CDR3, the DNA is TGTGCCAGCAGTTTCGCAGAGGGACAGACCCAGTACTTC. Protein: CASSFAEGQTQYF. The chain employs TRBV6-5 and TRBJ2-5; D is possibly TRBD1 or TRBD2 (5 bases each). Germline lookup yields CDR1 MNHEY and CDR2 SVGAGI. The V end was cut by 4 bases, the J end by 6 bases, with 12 bases between. The CDR3 consists of 13 residues.

This clonotype was observed at least ten times. The V and J genes are TRBV7-2 and TRBJ2-5, with no clear D. The CDR3 is 15 amino acids. V was shortened by 1 base and J by 1 base, with 10 bases between the two germline ends. Germline loops: CDR1 SGHTA, CDR2 FQGNSA. The CDR3 DNA follows: TGTGCCAGCAGCTTAGATCTGGAGCGCCAAGAGACCCAGTACTTC. This encodes CASSLDLERQETQYF.

The chain links TRBV28 to TRBJ2-1, with D possibly matching TRBD1 (5 bases). There are 17 residues in the CDR3. V lost 6 bases to trimming and J lost 1 base, with 19 bases between them. Germline CDR1 and CDR2: MDHEN and SYDVKM. The CDR3 DNA reads as TGTGCCAGCAGCACCCCCAGTTCAGGGCGTTCCTACAATGAGCAGTTCTTC. Its translation is CASSTPSSGRSYNEQFF.

V gene TRBV4-1 combines with J gene TRBJ1-4; no definite D call. The CDR3 loop spans 12 amino acids. V was clipped by 1 base and J by 8 bases, with 5 bases between them. CDR1 is MGHRA and CDR2 is YSYEKL in the germline V gene. The CDR3, as DNA: TGCGCCAGCAGCCAAGGAGCGGAAAAACTGTTTTTT. It yields the protein CASSQGAEKLFF.

This clonotype was counted at least ten times. Here the CDR3 reads CSARPRGYTF. As DNA, the CDR3 is TGCAGTGCTAGACCTCGTGGCTACACCTTC. V is TRBV20-1 and J is TRBJ1-2; D gene ambiguous. Trimming removed 2 bases at V and 7 bases at J, with 5 bases between. There are 10 residues in the CDR3. The germline CDR1 and CDR2 sequences are DFQATT and SNEGSKA (reference sequence).

This clonotype has at least ten counts. The chain joins TRBV13 to TRBJ1-1; D is uncertain. The CDR3 runs to 15 residues. V lost 6 bases and J lost 1, with 15 bases in between. CDR1 is PRHDT, CDR2 FYEKMQ, per germline (reference sequence). The CDR3: CASSSYPDRNTEAFF. CDR3 DNA: TGTGCCAGCAGTTCGTATCCGGATCGGAACACTGAAGCTTTCTTT.

This clonotype was detected ten times or more. J is TRBJ2-1 and V is TRBV20-1, with 7 bases lining up with TRBD2. In germline, CDR1 is DFQATT, CDR2 SNEGSKA (reference sequence). After removal of 2 bases from V and 5 bases from J, the junction contained 15 bases not matched to a gene. CDR3 length: 17 residues. The CDR3 DNA is TGCAGTGCTAGATTAAAGGGGAGGAGACTAGCTAACAATGAGCAGTTCTTC. Translation gives CSARLKGRRLANNEQFF.

This sequence joins TRBV12-3 or TRBV12-4 and TRBJ2-1; D gene ambiguous. This CDR3 is built from 15 residues. V gave up 2 bases and J gave up 2 bases, with 10 bases separating them. Written as DNA, the CDR3 is TGTGCCAGCAGTTTACACACTCTCACCTACAATGAGCAGTTCTTC. Translation gives CASSLHTLTYNEQFF.

The genes are TRBV19 and TRBJ1-3, with 9 bases fitting TRBD1. CDR3 length: 15 residues. Germline CDR1 is LNHDA and CDR2 is SQIVND (reference sequence). The J segment lost 4 bases and the V segment lost 6 bases, leaving 7 bases of the junction unmatched. The CDR3 loop is CASSAQGTGGNTIYF. CDR3 nucleotides: TGTGCCAGTAGCGCTCAAGGGACAGGGGGAAACACCATATATTTT.

This clonotype was observed at least ten times. V usage is TRBV4-3 and J usage is TRBJ1-5, with TRBD1 as a possible D gene (6 bases). The V gene's germline CDR1 is LGHNA and CDR2 YSLEER. V was shortened by 1 base and J by 1 base, with 11 bases between the two germline ends. CDR3 length: 16 amino acids. CDR3 bases: TGCGCCAGCAGCCAAGGGACAGTCGGCAGCAATCAGCCCCAGCATTTT. Translated: CASSQGTVGSNQPQHF.